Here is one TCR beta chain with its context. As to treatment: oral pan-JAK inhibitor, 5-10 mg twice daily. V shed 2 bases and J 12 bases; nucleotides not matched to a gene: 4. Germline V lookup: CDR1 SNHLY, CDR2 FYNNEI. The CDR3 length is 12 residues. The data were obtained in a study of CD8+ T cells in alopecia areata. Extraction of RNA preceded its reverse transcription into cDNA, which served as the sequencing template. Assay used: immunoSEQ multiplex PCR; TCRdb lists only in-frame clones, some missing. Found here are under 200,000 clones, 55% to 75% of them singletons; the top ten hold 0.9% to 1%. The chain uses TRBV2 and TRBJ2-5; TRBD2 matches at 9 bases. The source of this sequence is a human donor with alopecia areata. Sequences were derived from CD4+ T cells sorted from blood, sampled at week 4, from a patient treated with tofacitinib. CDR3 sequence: CASSETLAGKYF. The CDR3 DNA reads TGTGCCAGCAGTGAAACTCTAGCGGGAAAGTACTTC.